This TCR beta chain was identified during a study of early T cells in non-severe SARS-CoV-2 infection. Study-level background: Sequencing input comprised bulk RNA from unsorted whole blood; chain pairing was not available. Whole-study results and caveats: Anti-spike CD8 specificities were favored by VDJdb matching, whose results missed private and CD4 specificities.

Germline loops: CDR1 LNHDA, CDR2 SQIVND (reference sequence). The CDR3 is 15 amino acids. V shed 6 bases and J shed 7 bases, with 18 bases lying between them. Attachment of unique molecular identifiers was made to individual cDNA molecules. Each CDR3 protein gets one entry after TCRdb re-called the 5' RACE reads with MiXCR. The data show roughly 83,000 distinct CDR3 sequences, with roughly 12% seen just once and 3.5% to 5% held by the top ten. This clonotype occurred a few times. Its specificity is not known. The starting material was whole blood, obtained at baseline. This receptor was identified in an adult who was a healthcare worker with PCR-confirmed SARS-CoV-2 infection or an uninfected control (not recorded which). V gene TRBV19 combines with J gene TRBJ2-2; perhaps D is TRBD1 or TRBD2 (5 bases each). The CDR3 DNA sequence: TGTGCCAGTAGAAGCGAGGGGAGTAAGTTCGGGGAGCTGTTTTTT. Its translation: CASRSEGSKFGELFF.